These 18 T cell receptor beta chains originate from one sample sequenced in a study of cytomegalovirus exposure and HLA in healthy donors. Vbeta (60) and Jbeta (13) primers were used in the PCR. Only in-frame clones appear in the TCRdb table, and some are missing; sequencing was by immunoSEQ multiplex PCR. The table has roughly 190,000 clones, roughly four fifths seen once. The material sequenced was PBMCs. The receptors were sampled from a woman under 40 in good health and CMV-seropositive.

The chain joins TRBV5-6 to TRBJ2-5, with D maybe TRBD1 (5 bases). The J call could be wrong; TRBJ2-7 is a better fit for the DNA end. CDR1 and CDR2 (germline): SGHDT, YYEEEE. The CDR3 consists of 12 residues. CDR3 sequence reads: CASSLRGYEQYF. CDR3 DNA sequence: TGTGCCAGCAGCTTAAGGGGTTACGAGCAGTACTTC.

The chain carries TRBV7-9 and TRBJ2-7; the D gene is possibly TRBD2 (6 bases). Germline CDR1 SEHNR, CDR2 FQNEAQ (reference sequence). Trimming left V 6 bases short and J 0 bases short, with 15 bases between. This CDR3 is built from 15 residues. The CDR3 DNA is TGTGCCAGCAGACCATTCGGGACTGGCTCCTACGAGCAGTACTTC. Translated, it gives CASRPFGTGSYEQYF. Drawing the rest from reference TRBV7-9 and TRBJ2-7, the complete variable domain is DTGVSQNPRHKITKRGQNVTFRCDPISEHNRLYWYRQTLGQGPEFLTYFQNEAQLEKSRLLSDRFSAERPKGSFSTLEIQRTEQGDSAMYLCASRPFGTGSYEQYFGPGTRLTVT.

CDR3 protein: CASSEAADNSPLHF. CDR3 bases: TGTGCCAGCAGTGAAGCGGCCGATAATTCACCCCTCCACTTT. The V and J genes are TRBV6-1 and TRBJ1-6, with no clear D. Trimming pared 0 bases from V and 5 bases from J, leaving 5 bases between. The CDR3 extends over 14 amino acids. Germline V lookup: CDR1 MNHNS, CDR2 SASEGT.

The chain carries TRBV27 and TRBJ2-2, with 11 positions matching TRBD1. CDR3 length: 17 residues. The germline gives CDR1 MNHEY, CDR2 SMNVEV (reference sequence). V dropped 3 bases and J dropped 4; count of bases not matched to a gene: 7. CDR3 region: CASSFLRTGGFTGELFF. The CDR3 DNA reads TGTGCCAGCAGTTTTCTACGGACAGGGGGCTTCACCGGGGAGCTGTTTTTT.

This clone was detected only a few times. The chain employs TRBV12-1 and TRBJ2-2; the D call in the table, TRBD2, was not verified against the DNA. TRBV12-1 is a recognized pseudogene. This CDR3 contains 23 residues. The CDR3 protein is CASSFPAPGTSGRAEQGTGELFF. The CDR3 coding sequence is TGTGCCAGCAGCTTTCCGGCCCCCGGGACTAGCGGGAGAGCGGAACAAGGGACCGGGGAGCTGTTTTTT.

This clone was picked up one time. In DNA form, the CDR3 reads TGCGCCAGCAGCTTCACGGGACAGGGCTACGAGCAGTACTTC. Translation gives CASSFTGQGYEQYF. The J gene is TRBJ2-7, the V gene TRBV5-1; TRBD1 aligns across 9 bases. Trimming cost V 2 bases and J 3 bases; bases outside gene matches: 3. Germline V gives CDR1 SGHRS, CDR2 YFSETQ. The CDR3 is 14 amino acids.

This clone has a single count. This chain joins TRBV19 and TRBJ2-7, with 12 bases that match TRBD2. CDR3 length: 15 residues. Trimming at V came to 2 bases and at J to 7 bases, leaving 6 bases not matched to a gene. Germline CDR1 reads LNHDA; CDR2 reads SQIVND (reference sequence). The CDR3 DNA reads TGTGCCAGTAGTATAACTAGCGGGAGGACCCGGGAGCAGTACTTC. Its translation: CASSITSGRTREQYF.

V and J are TRBV4-1 and TRBJ2-1; perhaps TRBD2 as D (6 bases). The CDR3 consists of 14 residues. Germline V gene data show CDR1 as MGHRA and CDR2 as YSYEKL. V dropped 3 bases and J dropped 6 bases, with 12 bases sitting between them. This CDR3 is CASSQGGGPNEQFF. The CDR3 DNA reads as TGCGCCAGCAGCCAGGGTGGAGGGCCCAATGAGCAGTTCTTC.

The chain couples TRBV6-1 to TRBJ1-5, with a tentative D call TRBD1 (6 bases). Germline CDR1 and CDR2: MNHNS and SASEGT. Trimming cost V 5 bases and J 3 bases, with 11 bases left between them. CDR3 size: 14 residues. The CDR3 nucleotides are TGTGCCAGCAGTAATGGACAGCTCAATCAGCCCCAGCATTTT. It translates to CASSNGQLNQPQHF.

This rearrangement joins TRBV28 to TRBJ2-2; 9 bases align to TRBD1. The trim removed 3 bases at V and 6 bases at J, leaving 8 bases unmatched. Germline-derived CDR1 and CDR2 are MDHEN and SYDVKM. The length of the CDR3 is 16 residues. In nucleotides, the CDR3 is TGTGCCAGCAGTTTGGTACAGGGGGCGGTTTCCGGGGAGCTGTTTTTT. Translating gives CASSLVQGAVSGELFF.

The chain recombines TRBV21-1 with TRBJ2-1; the D call in the table, TRBD2, was not verified against the DNA. TRBV21-1 is listed as a pseudogene. This CDR3 is 19 amino acids long. CDR3 sequence (DNA): TGTGCCAGCAGCGACCGACTAGCGGGAGGGCCTGTTTCCTACAATGAGCAGTTCTTC. Translation: CASSDRLAGGPVSYNEQFF.

The chain has TRBV5-3 and TRBJ2-7; 11 positions agree with TRBD2. TRBV5-3 falls under the ORF class, with uncertain function. The CDR3 consists of 16 residues. V lost 2 bases, J lost 0 bases, and 4 bases stayed unmatched. CDR3 amino acids: CARSFKLAGASYEQYF. The CDR3 DNA reads TGTGCCAGAAGCTTCAAACTAGCGGGGGCCTCCTACGAGCAGTACTTC.

This clone was seen a few times. The chain has TRBV10-3 and TRBJ1-5; D remains ambiguous. The CDR3 has 14 amino acids. Germline V gene lookup returns CDR1 ENHRY and CDR2 SYGVKD. Trimming shortened V by 1 base and J by 6 bases, and 10 bases separated the two germline ends. The CDR3: CAISELTASQPQHF. The DNA for the CDR3 is TGTGCCATCAGTGAGTTAACAGCAAGTCAGCCCCAGCATTTT.

This CDR3 reads CASSFERGSGANVLTF. In nucleotides, the CDR3 is TGTGCCAGCAGCTTCGAGAGGGGGAGTGGGGCCAACGTCCTGACTTTC. The chain employs TRBV5-5 and TRBJ2-6, with D tentatively TRBD1 (6 bases). This CDR3 comprises 16 residues. With 2 bases removed from V and 3 bases from J, the gap between germline ends came to 12 bases. Germline-derived CDR1 and CDR2 are SGHKS and YYEKEE (reference sequence).

This clone was counted once. Within the sample, other DNA sequences also encode this same CDR3. The V call is TRBV5-1, the J call TRBJ1-5; D is possibly TRBD1 (5 bases). This CDR3 has 14 residues. The germline CDR1 and CDR2 sequences are SGHRS and YFSETQ. V was shortened by 2 bases and J by 6 bases, with 12 bases between the two germline ends. The CDR3 spells CASSLGQGGQPQHF. DNA for the CDR3: TGCGCCAGCAGCTTAGGCCAGGGAGGTCAGCCCCAGCATTTT.

The rearrangement links TRBV29-1 to TRBJ1-2; D possibly corresponds to TRBD1 (6 bases). V was shortened by 6 bases and J by 1 base, with 9 bases between the two germline ends. Per the germline V gene, CDR1 is SQVTM and CDR2 is ANQGSEA. The CDR3 contains 12 residues. Written as DNA, the CDR3 is TGCAGCGTCGCAGGGGTTAACTATGGCTACACCTTC. This codes for CSVAGVNYGYTF.

This clone was seen only a few times. The rearrangement uses TRBV6-4 and TRBJ1-1; 7 nucleotides align to TRBD1. CDR1 MRHNA and CDR2 SNTAGT come from the germline V gene. V lost 7 bases, J lost 4 bases, and 9 bases stayed unmatched. The CDR3 extends over 14 amino acids. The DNA of the CDR3 is TGTGCCAGCATGAGGGACAGTGAAGGCACTGAAGCTTTCTTT. Amino acid sequence: CASMRDSEGTEAFF.

V gene TRBV11-2 combines with J gene TRBJ1-2, with 8 bases matching TRBD1. The V segment lost 5 bases and the J segment 4 bases; nucleotides outside the gene matches: 3. CDR1 is SGHAT and CDR2 is FQNNGV in the germline V gene. The CDR3 extends over 13 amino acids. CDR3 amino acids: CASSIGTGYGYTF. The CDR3 DNA follows: TGTGCCAGCAGCATCGGGACAGGCTATGGCTACACCTTC.